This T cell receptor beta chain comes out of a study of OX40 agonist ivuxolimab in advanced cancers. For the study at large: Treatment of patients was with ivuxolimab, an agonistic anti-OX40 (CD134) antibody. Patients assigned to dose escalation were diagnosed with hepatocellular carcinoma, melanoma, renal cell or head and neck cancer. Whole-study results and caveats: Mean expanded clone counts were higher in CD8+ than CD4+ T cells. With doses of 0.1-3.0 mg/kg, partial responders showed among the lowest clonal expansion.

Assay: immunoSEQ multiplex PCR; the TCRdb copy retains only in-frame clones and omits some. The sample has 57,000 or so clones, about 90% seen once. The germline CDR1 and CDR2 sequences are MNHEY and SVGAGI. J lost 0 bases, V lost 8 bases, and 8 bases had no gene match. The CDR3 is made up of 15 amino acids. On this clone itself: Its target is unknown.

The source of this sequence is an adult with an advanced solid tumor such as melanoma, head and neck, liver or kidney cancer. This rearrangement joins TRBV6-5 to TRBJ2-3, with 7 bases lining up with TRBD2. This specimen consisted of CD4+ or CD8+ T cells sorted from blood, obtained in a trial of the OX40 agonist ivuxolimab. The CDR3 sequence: CASLRRAGSTDTQYF. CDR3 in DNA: TGTGCCAGCCTCCGCCGAGCGGGAAGCACAGATACGCAGTATTTT.